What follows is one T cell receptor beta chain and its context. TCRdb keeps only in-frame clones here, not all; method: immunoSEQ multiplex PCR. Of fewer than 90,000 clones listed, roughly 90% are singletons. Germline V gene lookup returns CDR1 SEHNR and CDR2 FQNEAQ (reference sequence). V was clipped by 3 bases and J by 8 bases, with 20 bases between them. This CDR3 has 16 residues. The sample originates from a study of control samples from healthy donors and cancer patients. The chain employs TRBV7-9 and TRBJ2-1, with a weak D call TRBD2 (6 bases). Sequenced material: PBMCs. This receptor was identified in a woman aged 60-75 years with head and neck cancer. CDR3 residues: CASSFFSTRDGYEQFF. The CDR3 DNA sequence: TGTGCCAGCAGCTTTTTCTCTACGCGGGATGGTTATGAGCAGTTCTTC. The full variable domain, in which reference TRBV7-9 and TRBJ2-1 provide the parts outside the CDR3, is DTGVSQNPRHKITKRGQNVTFRCDPISEHNRLYWYRQTLGQGPEFLTYFQNEAQLEKSRLLSDRFSAERPKGSFSTLEIQRTEQGDSAMYLCASSFFSTRDGYEQFFGPGTRLTVL.